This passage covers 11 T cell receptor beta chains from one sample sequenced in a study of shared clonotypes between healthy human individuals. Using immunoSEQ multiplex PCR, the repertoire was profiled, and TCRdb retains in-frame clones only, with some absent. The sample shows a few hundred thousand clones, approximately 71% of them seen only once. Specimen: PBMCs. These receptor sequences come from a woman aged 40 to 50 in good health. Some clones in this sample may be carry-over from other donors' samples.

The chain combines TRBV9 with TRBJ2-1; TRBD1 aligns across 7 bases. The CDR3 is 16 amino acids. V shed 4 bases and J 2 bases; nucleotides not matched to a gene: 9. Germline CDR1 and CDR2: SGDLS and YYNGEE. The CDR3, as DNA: TGTGCCAGCAGCACACAAATGACAGGGACCTACAATGAGCAGTTCTTC. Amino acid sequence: CASSTQMTGTYNEQFF.

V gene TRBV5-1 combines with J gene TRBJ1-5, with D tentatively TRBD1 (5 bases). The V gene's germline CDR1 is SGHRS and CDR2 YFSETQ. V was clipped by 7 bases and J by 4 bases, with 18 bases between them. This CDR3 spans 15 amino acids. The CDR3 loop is CASGTLDGINQPQHF. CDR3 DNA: TGCGCCAGCGGGACTTTGGACGGGATAAATCAGCCCCAGCATTTT.

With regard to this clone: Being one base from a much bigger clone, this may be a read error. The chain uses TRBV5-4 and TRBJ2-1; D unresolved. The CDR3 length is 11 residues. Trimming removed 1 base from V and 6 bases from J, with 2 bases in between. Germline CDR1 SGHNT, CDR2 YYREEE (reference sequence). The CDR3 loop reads CASSLFNEQFF. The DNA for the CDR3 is TGTGCCAGCAGCTTGTTCAATGAGCAGTTCTTC.

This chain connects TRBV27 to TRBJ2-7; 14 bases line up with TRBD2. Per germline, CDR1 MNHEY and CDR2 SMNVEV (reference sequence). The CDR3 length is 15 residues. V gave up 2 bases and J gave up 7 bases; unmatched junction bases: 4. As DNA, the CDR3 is TGTGCCAGCAGTTTAGGGACTAGCGGGAGCGGTGAGCAGTACTTC. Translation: CASSLGTSGSGEQYF.

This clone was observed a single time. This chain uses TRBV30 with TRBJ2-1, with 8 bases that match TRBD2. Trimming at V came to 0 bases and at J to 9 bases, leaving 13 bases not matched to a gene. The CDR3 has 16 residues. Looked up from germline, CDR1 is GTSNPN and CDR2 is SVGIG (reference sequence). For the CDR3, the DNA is TGTGCCTGGAGTGTGCGCGCGGCGGCGGGAGGAGTTGAGCAGTTCTTC. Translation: CAWSVRAAAGGVEQFF.

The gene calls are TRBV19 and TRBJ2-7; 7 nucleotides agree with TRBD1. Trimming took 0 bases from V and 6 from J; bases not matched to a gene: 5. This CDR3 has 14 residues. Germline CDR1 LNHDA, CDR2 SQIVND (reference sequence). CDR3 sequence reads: CASSIDRNRGEQYF. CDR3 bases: TGTGCCAGTAGTATAGATCGAAACAGGGGCGAGCAGTACTTC.

The CDR3 reads CASRPGQENTEAFF. The CDR3 DNA follows: TGTGCCAGTAGGCCGGGACAGGAGAACACTGAAGCTTTCTTT. This chain uses TRBV19 with TRBJ1-1; 8 bases align to TRBD1. Germline loops: CDR1 LNHDA, CDR2 SQIVND (reference sequence). This CDR3 has 14 residues. With 6 bases clipped from V and 1 base from J, the junction kept 4 bases outside the gene matches. Full variable domain (missing parts from reference TRBV19 and TRBJ1-1): DGGITQSPKYLFRKEGQNVTLSCEQNLNHDAMYWYRQDPGQGLRLIYYSQIVNDFQKGDIAEGYSVSREKKESFPLTVTSAQKNPTAFYLCASRPGQENTEAFFGQGTRLTVV.

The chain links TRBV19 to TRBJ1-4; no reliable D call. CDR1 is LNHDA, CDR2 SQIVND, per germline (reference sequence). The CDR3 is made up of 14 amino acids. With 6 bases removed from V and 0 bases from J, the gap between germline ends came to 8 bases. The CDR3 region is CASRDLATNEKLFF. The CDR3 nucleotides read TGTGCCAGTAGGGACCTTGCAACTAATGAAAAACTGTTTTTT.

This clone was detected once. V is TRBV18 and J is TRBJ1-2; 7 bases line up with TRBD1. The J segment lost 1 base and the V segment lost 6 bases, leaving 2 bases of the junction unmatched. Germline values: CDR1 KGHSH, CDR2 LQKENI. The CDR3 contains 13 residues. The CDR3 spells CASSGDSNYGYTF. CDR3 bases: TGTGCCAGCTCGGGGGACAGTAACTATGGCTACACCTTC.

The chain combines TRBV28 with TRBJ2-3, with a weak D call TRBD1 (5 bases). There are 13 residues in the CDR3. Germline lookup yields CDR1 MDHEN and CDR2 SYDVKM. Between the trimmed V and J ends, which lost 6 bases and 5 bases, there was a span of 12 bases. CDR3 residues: CASRGQGVDTQYF. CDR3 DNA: TGTGCCAGCAGGGGGCAGGGCGTAGATACGCAGTATTTT.

CDR3 nucleotide sequence: TGTGCCAGCAGTGAAGTCGGGGCGGGGGAGCTGTTTTTT. Protein product: CASSEVGAGELFF. The chain links TRBV2 to TRBJ2-2; D possibly matches TRBD1 or TRBD2 (5 bases each). Germline V gene lookup returns CDR1 SNHLY and CDR2 FYNNEI. The ends were cut back, 1 base at V and 8 bases at J, with 8 bases in the middle. The CDR3 sequence is 13 residues long.